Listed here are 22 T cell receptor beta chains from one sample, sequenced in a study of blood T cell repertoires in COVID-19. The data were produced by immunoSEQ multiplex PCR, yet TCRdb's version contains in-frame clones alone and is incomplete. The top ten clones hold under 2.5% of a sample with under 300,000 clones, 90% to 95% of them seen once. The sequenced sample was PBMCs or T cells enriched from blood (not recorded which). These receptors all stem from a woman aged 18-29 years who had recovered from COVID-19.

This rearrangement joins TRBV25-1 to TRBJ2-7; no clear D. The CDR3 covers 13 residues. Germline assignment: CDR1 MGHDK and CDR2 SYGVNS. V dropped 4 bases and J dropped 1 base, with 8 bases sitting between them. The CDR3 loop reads CASSVSTSYEQYF. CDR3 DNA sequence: TGTGCCAGCAGTGTTTCCACTTCCTACGAGCAGTACTTC.

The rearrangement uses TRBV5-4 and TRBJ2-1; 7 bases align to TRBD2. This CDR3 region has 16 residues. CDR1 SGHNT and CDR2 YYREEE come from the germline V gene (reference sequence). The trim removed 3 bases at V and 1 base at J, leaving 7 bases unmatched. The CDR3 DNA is TGTGCCAGCAGCTCGAGGACTAGAACATCCTACAATGAGCAGTTCTTC. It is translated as CASSSRTRTSYNEQFF.

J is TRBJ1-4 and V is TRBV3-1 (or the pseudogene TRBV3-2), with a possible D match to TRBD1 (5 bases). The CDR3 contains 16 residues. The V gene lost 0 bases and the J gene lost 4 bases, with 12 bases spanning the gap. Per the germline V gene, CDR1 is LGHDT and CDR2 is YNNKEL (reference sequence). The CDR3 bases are TGTGCCAGCAGCCAAGATATCGGGGGGTTTAATGAAAAACTGTTTTTT. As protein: CASSQDIGGFNEKLFF.

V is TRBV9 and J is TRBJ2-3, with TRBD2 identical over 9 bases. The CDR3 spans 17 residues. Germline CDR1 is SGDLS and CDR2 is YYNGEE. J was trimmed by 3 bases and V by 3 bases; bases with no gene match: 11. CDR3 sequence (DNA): TGTGCCAGCAGCGCCTGGGCGGGAGCGGGAGGAACAGATACGCAGTATTTT. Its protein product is CASSAWAGAGGTDTQYF.

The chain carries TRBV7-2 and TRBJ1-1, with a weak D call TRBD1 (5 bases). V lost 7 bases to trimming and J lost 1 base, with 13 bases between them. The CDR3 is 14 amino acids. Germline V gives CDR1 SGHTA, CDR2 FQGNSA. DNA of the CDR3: TGTGCCAGCACCCTGGGGCCTGCGAACACTGAAGCTTTCTTT. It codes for CASTLGPANTEAFF.

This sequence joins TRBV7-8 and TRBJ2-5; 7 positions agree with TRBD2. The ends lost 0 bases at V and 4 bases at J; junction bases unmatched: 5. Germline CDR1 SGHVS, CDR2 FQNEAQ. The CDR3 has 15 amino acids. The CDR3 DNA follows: TGTGCCAGCAGCTTAGCGGGAGGGCCTCGAGAGACCCAGTACTTC. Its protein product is CASSLAGGPRETQYF.

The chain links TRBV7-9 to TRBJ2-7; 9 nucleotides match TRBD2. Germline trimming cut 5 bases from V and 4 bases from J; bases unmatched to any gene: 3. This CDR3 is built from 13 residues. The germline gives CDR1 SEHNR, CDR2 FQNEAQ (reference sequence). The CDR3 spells CASSAGGSYEQYF. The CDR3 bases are TGTGCCAGCAGCGCGGGGGGGAGTTACGAGCAGTACTTC.

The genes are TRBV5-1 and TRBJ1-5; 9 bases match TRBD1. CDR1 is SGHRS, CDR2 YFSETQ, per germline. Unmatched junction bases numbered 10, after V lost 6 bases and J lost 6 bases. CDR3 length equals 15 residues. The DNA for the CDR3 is TGCGCCAGCAAACCACAGGGGGCTATTGGTCAGCCCCAGCATTTT. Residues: CASKPQGAIGQPQHF. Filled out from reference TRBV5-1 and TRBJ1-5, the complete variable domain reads KAGVTQTPRYLIKTRGQQVTLSCSPISGHRSVSWYQQTPGQGLQFLFEYFSETQRNKGNFPGRFSGRQFSNSRSEMNVSTLELGDSALYLCASKPQGAIGQPQHFGDGTRLSIL.

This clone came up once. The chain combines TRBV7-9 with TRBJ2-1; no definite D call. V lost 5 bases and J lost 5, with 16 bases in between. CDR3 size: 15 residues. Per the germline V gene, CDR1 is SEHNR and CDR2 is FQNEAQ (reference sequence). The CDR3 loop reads CASSPTLRFDNEQFF. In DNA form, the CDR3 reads TGTGCCAGCAGCCCCACACTGCGGTTTGACAATGAGCAGTTCTTC.

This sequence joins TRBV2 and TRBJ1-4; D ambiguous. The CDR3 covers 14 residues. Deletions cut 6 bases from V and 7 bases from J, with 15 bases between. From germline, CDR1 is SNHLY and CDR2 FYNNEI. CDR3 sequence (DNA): TGTGCCAGCAGAAACCAGTTCCAGTCTGAAAAACTGTTTTTT. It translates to CASRNQFQSEKLFF.

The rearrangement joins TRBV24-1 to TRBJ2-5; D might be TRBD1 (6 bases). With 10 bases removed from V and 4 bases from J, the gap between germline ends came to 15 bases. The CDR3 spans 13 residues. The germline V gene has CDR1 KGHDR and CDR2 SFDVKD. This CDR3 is CATVNRVRETQYF. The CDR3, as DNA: TGTGCCACAGTAAACAGGGTCCGAGAGACCCAGTACTTC.

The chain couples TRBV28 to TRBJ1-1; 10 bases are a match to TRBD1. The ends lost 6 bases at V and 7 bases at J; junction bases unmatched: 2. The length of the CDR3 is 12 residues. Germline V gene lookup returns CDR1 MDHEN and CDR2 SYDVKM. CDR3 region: CASRRTGGEAFF. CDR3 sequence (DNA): TGTGCCAGCAGGAGGACAGGGGGTGAAGCTTTCTTT.

CDR3: CASSLSGGANTGELFF. The CDR3 DNA is TGCGCCAGCAGCCTCAGCGGGGGCGCGAACACCGGGGAGCTGTTTTTT. The gene calls are TRBV4-1 and TRBJ2-2; 8 positions match TRBD2. The trim removed 4 bases at V and 0 bases at J, leaving 4 bases unmatched. The CDR3 consists of 16 residues. Germline CDR1 reads MGHRA; CDR2 reads YSYEKL.

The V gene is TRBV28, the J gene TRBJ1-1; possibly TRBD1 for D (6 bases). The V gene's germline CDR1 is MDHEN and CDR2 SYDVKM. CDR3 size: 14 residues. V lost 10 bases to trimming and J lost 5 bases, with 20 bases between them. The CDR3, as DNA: TGTGCCACCCGCGACAGGCCAGGCGGAACTGAAGCTTTCTTT. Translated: CATRDRPGGTEAFF.

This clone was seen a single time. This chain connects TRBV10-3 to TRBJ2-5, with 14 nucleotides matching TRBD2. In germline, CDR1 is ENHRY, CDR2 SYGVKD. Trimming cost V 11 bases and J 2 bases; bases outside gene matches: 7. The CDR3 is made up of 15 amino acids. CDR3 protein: CAVGLAGGEQETQYF. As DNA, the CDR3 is TGTGCCGTCGGACTAGCGGGGGGTGAACAAGAGACCCAGTACTTC.

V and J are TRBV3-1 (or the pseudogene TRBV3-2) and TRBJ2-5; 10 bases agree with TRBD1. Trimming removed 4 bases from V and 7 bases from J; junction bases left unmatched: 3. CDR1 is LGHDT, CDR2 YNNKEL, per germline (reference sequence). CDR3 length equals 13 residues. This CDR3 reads CASSPRTGGTQYF. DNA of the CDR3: TGTGCCAGCAGCCCGAGGACAGGGGGGACCCAGTACTTC.

The CDR3 loop is CATSRDLGGRWYNEQFF. The CDR3 region has the DNA TGTGCCACCAGCAGAGATCTGGGCGGGAGATGGTACAATGAGCAGTTCTTC. The chain carries TRBV15 and TRBJ2-1, with 7 bases fitting TRBD2. The CDR3 loop spans 17 amino acids. Trimming cost V 0 bases and J 4 bases; bases outside gene matches: 9. Germline V gives CDR1 LNHNV, CDR2 YYDKDF (reference sequence).

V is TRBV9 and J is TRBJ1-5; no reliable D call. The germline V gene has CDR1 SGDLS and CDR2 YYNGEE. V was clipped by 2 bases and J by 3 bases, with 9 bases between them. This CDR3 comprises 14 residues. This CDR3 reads CASSVGVTNQPQHF. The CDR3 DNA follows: TGTGCCAGCAGCGTCGGGGTAACCAATCAGCCCCAGCATTTT.

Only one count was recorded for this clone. CDR3 coding DNA: TGCGCCAGCAGCCCGGACAGGGTAAGCGATGAGCAGTTCTTC. Protein sequence: CASSPDRVSDEQFF. The V gene is TRBV5-1, the J gene TRBJ2-1; TRBD1 aligns across 8 bases. V trimming: 4 bases; J trimming: 8 bases; junction bases outside the gene matches: 8. CDR1 and CDR2 (germline): SGHRS, YFSETQ. The CDR3 is 14 residues long. Full variable domain (remainder filled in from reference TRBV5-1 and TRBJ2-1): KAGVTQTPRYLIKTRGQQVTLSCSPISGHRSVSWYQQTPGQGLQFLFEYFSETQRNKGNFPGRFSGRQFSNSRSEMNVSTLELGDSALYLCASSPDRVSDEQFFGPGTRLTVL.

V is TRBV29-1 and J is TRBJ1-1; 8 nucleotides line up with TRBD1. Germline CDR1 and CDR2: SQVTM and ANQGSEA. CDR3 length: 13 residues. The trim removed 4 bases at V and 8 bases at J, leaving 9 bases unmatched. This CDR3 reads CSVGSPGGQEAFF. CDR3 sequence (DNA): TGCAGCGTTGGTTCCCCAGGGGGCCAGGAAGCTTTCTTT.

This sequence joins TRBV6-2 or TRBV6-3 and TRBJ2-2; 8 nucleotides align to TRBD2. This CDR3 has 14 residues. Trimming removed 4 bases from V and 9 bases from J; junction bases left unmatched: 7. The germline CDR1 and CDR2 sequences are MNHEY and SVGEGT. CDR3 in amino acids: CASSFSGGPRELFF. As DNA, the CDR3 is TGTGCCAGCAGTTTTTCGGGGGGGCCACGGGAGCTGTTTTTT.

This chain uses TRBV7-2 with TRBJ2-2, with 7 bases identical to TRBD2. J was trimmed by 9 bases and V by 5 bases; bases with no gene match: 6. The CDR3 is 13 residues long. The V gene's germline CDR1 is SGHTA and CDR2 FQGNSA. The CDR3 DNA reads TGTGCCAGCAGCCCAAGCGGGGCCCGGGAGCTGTTTTTT. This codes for CASSPSGARELFF.